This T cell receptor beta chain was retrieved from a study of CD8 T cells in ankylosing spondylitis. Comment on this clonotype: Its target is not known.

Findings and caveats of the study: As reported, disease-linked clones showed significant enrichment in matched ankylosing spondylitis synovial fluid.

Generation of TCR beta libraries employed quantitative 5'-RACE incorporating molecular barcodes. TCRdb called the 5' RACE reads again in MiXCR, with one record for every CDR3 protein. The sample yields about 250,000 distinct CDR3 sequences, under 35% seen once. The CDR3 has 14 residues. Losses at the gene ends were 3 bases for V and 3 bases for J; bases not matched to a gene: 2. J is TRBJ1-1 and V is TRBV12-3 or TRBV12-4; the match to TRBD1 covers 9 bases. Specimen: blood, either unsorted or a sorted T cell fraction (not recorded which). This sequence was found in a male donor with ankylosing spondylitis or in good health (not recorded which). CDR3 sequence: CASSFGQGYTEAFF. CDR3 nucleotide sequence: TGTGCCAGCAGTTTCGGACAGGGGTACACTGAAGCTTTCTTT.